This TCR beta chain was sequenced for a study of blood T cell repertoires in COVID-19. Study-level information: Acute-phase and convalescent COVID-19 samples originated in the United States, Italy and Spain.

Germline assignment: CDR1 SGHVS and CDR2 FQNEAQ. The CDR3 is made up of 14 amino acids. V was clipped by 4 bases and J by 3 bases; unmatched bases: 5. Method: immunoSEQ multiplex PCR; TCRdb's copy keeps in-frame clones and lacks some. The sample contains about 200,000 clones, under 80% of which appear only once. The chain employs TRBV7-8 and TRBJ2-7; 8 bases agree with TRBD2. The receptor's source is a man in his forties or fifties who had recovered from COVID-19. Sequenced: peripheral blood. CDR3 residues: CASSSTAGGYEQYF. As DNA, the CDR3 is TGTGCCAGCAGCTCCACGGCGGGGGGCTACGAGCAGTACTTC.